The 10 T cell receptor beta chains below were found in one sample sequenced in a study of control samples from healthy donors and cancer patients. The data were produced by immunoSEQ multiplex PCR, yet TCRdb's version contains in-frame clones alone and is incomplete. The table has roughly 130,000 clones, 80% to 95% seen once. Specimen: blood. Source of these receptors: a man aged 25 to 40 in good health.

The chain combines TRBV28 with TRBJ2-7, with 7 bases identical to TRBD1. The germline CDR1 and CDR2 sequences are MDHEN and SYDVKM. CDR3 length: 15 amino acids. V lost 5 bases and J lost 0; bases outside the gene matches: 7. The CDR3 loop reads CASSPRDSSSYEQYF. As DNA, the CDR3 is TGTGCCAGCAGTCCTCGGGACAGCTCCTCCTACGAGCAGTACTTC.

V usage is TRBV6-6 and J usage is TRBJ1-6; tentative D call: TRBD1 (5 bases). Trimming took 0 bases from V and 14 from J, leaving 11 bases between them. Germline assignment: CDR1 MNHNY and CDR2 SVGAGI (reference sequence). CDR3 length equals 13 residues. The CDR3 region is CASSYSQGLTLHF. The CDR3 nucleotides read TGTGCCAGCAGTTACTCGCAGGGTTTGACCCTCCACTTT.

The chain carries TRBV12-3 or TRBV12-4 and TRBJ2-5; D remains ambiguous. Trimming pared 1 base from V and 2 bases from J, leaving 5 bases between. CDR3 length: 13 residues. CDR3 protein: CASSLGGQETQYF. CDR3 in DNA: TGTGCCAGCAGTTTAGGGGGACAAGAGACCCAGTACTTC.

The rearrangement uses TRBV5-5 and TRBJ2-3, with D uncertain. Germline V CDR1 and CDR2: SGHKS, YYEKEE (reference sequence). Trimming stripped 1 base from V and 2 bases from J, with 11 bases between. The CDR3 sequence is 15 residues long. The CDR3 is CASSLRPRFTDTQYF. In DNA form, the CDR3 reads TGTGCCAGCAGCTTGAGACCTAGATTCACAGATACGCAGTATTTT.

In its sample, this clone was seen once. The chain links TRBV10-3 to TRBJ2-5, with 7 bases fitting TRBD1. J was trimmed by 1 base and V by 6 bases; bases with no gene match: 5. The germline CDR1 and CDR2 sequences are ENHRY and SYGVKD. CDR3 length equals 14 residues. CDR3 residues: CAIRDGTAQETQYF. CDR3 coding DNA: TGTGCCATCAGAGACGGGACAGCCCAAGAGACCCAGTACTTC.

This clone was seen once. The chain carries TRBV11-3 and TRBJ1-2; TRBD1 aligns across 9 bases. CDR1 is SGHNT, CDR2 YENEEA, per germline. The J segment lost 8 bases and the V segment lost 5 bases, leaving 9 bases of the junction unmatched. This CDR3 has 14 amino acids. The CDR3 region is CASSPGQGLGGYTF. CDR3 nucleotide sequence: TGTGCCAGCAGCCCCGGACAGGGGCTGGGAGGCTACACCTTC.

The rearrangement uses TRBV7-2 and TRBJ1-3; TRBD1 is a possible D gene (5 bases). V lost 4 bases, J lost 2 bases, and 18 bases lay in between. Germline values: CDR1 SGHTA, CDR2 FQGNSA. CDR3 length: 17 amino acids. The CDR3 region has the DNA TGTGCCAGCAGCTACCAACCCACCGGGACGGCTGGAAACACCATATATTTT. Its translation is CASSYQPTGTAGNTIYF.

This chain connects TRBV5-8 to TRBJ1-5, with 7 bases lining up with TRBD1. This CDR3 spans 15 amino acids. Germline assignment: CDR1 SGHTS and CDR2 YDEGEE. V was pared by 3 bases and J by 0 bases, with 3 bases of the junction left unmatched. The CDR3 is CASSSRGDSNQPQHF. CDR3 nucleotide sequence: TGTGCCAGCAGCTCCAGGGGGGATAGCAATCAGCCCCAGCATTTT. The full variable domain, with the rest looked up from reference TRBV5-8 and TRBJ1-5, is EAGVTQSPTHLIKTRGQQATLRCSPISGHTSVYWYQQALGLGLQFLLWYDEGEERNRGNFPPRFSGRQFPNYSSELNVNALELEDSALYLCASSSRGDSNQPQHFGDGTRLSIL.

This clone is a singleton in its sample. The V and J genes are TRBV6-5 and TRBJ1-6; D is uncertain. Germline loops: CDR1 MNHEY, CDR2 SVGAGI. V was shortened by 4 bases and J by 0 bases, with 7 bases between the two germline ends. This CDR3 contains 15 residues. For the CDR3, the DNA is TGTGCCAGCAGTTCCCTTAGCTCCTATAATTCACCCCTCCACTTT. Its translation is CASSSLSSYNSPLHF.

This clone was recorded once. V gene TRBV4-2 combines with J gene TRBJ2-2; D not certain. The CDR3 consists of 15 residues. The V gene lost 0 bases and the J gene lost 5 bases, with 10 bases spanning the gap. Germline V gene lookup returns CDR1 LGHNA and CDR2 YNFKEQ. The CDR3 DNA is TGTGCCAGCAGCCAAGATCTGACGGTAACCGGGGAGCTGTTTTTT. This translates into CASSQDLTVTGELFF.